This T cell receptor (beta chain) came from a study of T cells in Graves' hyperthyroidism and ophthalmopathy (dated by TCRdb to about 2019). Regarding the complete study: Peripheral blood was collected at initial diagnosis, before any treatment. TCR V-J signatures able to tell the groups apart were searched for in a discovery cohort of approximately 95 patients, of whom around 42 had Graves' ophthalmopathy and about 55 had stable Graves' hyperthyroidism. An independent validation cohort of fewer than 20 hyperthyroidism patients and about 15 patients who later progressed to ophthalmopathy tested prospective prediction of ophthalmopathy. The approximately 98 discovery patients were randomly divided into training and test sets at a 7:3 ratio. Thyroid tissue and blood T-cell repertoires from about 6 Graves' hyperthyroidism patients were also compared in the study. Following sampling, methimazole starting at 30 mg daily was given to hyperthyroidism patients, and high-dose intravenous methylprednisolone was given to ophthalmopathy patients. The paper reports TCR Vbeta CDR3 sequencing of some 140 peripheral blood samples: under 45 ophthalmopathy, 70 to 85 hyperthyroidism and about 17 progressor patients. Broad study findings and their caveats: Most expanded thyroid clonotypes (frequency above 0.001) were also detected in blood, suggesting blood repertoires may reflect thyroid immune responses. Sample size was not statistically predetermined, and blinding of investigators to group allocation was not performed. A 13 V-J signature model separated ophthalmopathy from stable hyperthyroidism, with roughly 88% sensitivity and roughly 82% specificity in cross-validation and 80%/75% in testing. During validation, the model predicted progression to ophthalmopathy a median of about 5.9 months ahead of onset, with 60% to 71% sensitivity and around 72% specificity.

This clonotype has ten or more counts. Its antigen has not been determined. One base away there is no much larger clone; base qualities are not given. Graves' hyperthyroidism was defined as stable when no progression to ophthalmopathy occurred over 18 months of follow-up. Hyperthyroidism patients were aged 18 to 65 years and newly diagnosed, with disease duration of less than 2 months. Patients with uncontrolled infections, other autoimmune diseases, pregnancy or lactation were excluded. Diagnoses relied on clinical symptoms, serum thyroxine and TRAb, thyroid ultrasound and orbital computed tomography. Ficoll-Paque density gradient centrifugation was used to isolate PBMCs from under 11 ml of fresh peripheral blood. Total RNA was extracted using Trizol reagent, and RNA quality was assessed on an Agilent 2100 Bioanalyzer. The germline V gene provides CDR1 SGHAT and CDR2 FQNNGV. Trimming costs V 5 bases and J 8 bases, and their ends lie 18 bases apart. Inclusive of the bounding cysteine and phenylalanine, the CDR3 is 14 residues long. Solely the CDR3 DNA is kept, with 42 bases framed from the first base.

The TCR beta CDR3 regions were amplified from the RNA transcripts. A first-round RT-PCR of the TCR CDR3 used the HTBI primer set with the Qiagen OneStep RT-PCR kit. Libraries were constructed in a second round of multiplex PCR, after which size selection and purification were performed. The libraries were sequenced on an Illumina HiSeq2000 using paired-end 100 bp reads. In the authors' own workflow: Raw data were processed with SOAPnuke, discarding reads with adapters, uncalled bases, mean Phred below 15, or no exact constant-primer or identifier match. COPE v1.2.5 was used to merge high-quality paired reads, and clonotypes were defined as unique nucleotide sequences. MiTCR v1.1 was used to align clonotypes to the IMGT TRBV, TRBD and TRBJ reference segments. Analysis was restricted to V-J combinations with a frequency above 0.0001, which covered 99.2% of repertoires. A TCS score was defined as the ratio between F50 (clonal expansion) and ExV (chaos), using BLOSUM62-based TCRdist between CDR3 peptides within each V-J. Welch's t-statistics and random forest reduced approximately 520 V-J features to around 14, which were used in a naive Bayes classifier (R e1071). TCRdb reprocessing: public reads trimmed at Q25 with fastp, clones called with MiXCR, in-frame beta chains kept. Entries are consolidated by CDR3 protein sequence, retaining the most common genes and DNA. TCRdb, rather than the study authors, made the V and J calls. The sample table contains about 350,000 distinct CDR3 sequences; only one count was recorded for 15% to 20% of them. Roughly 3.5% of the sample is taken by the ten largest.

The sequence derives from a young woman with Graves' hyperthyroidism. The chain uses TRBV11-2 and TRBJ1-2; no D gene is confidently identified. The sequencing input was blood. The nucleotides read TGTGCCAGCAGCACCCTCGAGGGAGGGCTGGGCTACACCTTC. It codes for CASSTLEGGLGYTF.